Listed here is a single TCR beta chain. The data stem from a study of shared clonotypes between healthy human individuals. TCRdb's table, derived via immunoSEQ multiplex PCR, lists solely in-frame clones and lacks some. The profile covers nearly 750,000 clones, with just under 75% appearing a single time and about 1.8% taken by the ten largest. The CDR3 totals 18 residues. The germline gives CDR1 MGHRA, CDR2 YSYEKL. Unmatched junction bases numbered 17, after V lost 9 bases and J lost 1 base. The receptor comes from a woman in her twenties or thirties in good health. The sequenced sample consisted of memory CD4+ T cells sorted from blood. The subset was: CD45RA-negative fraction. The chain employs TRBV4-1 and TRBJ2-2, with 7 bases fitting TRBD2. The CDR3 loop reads CASKPRTTLAENTGELFF. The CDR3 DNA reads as TGCGCCAGTAAACCCCGGACTACCCTAGCGGAGAACACCGGGGAGCTGTTTTTT.